Each of the 30 T cell receptor beta chains below was sequenced from the same sample in a study of T cell repertoires in cytomegalovirus infection. The antigens for these receptors are not known. TCRdb itself ran the reads through MiXCR, one entry per CDR3 protein. Of hundreds of thousands of distinct CDR3 sequences in the sample, under 45% are singletons; the top ten hold 43%. This specimen was cultured PBMCs, taken from culture after CMV antigen stimulation. The receptors derive from a human donor in good health (CMV status not recorded). Some clones in this sample may be carry-over from other donors' samples.

The rearrangement joins TRBV12-3 or TRBV12-4 to TRBJ2-5; TRBD2 aligns across 7 bases. This CDR3 spans 15 amino acids. V lost 3 bases, J lost 5 bases, and 9 bases stayed unmatched. For the CDR3, the DNA is TGTGCCAGCAGTTTTAATAGCGGGCCGGGGGAGACCCAGTACTTC. It encodes CASSFNSGPGETQYF.

The genes are TRBV19 and TRBJ2-1, with D perhaps matching TRBD2 (5 bases). CDR3 size: 13 residues. V gave up 2 bases and J gave up 5 bases, with 7 bases separating them. Germline CDR1 LNHDA, CDR2 SQIVND (reference sequence). CDR3 DNA sequence: TGTGCCAGTAGTATACAGCGGAACAATGAGCAGTTCTTC. This translates into CASSIQRNNEQFF. The full variable domain, its missing parts supplied by reference TRBV19 and TRBJ2-1, is DGGITQSPKYLFRKEGQNVTLSCEQNLNHDAMYWYRQDPGQGLRLIYYSQIVNDFQKGDIAEGYSVSREKKESFPLTVTSAQKNPTAFYLCASSIQRNNEQFFGPGTRLTVL.

This clonotype has just a few counts. This chain connects TRBV20-1 to TRBJ2-7, with TRBD2 identical over 12 bases. The germline CDR1 and CDR2 sequences are DFQATT and SNEGSKA (reference sequence). V shed 6 bases, J shed 5 bases, and the junction held 5 bases outside the gene matches. This CDR3 is built from 13 residues. The CDR3 region is CSARLAGVNEQYF. DNA of the CDR3: TGCAGTGCGAGACTAGCGGGAGTAAACGAGCAGTACTTC.

The rearrangement links TRBV12-3 or TRBV12-4 to TRBJ2-2; D is unclear. Trimming pared 1 base from V and 2 bases from J, leaving 14 bases between. The CDR3 runs to 17 residues. CDR3 sequence (DNA): TGTGCCAGCAGTTTAGTGTTTGGACCCTATAACACCGGGGAGCTGTTTTTT. It translates to CASSLVFGPYNTGELFF.

In its sample, this clonotype was seen a few times. This sequence joins TRBV7-2 and TRBJ2-3; possibly TRBD1 or TRBD2 for D (6 bases each). Deletions cut 5 bases from V and 6 bases from J, with 18 bases between. CDR3 length equals 15 residues. Looked up from germline, CDR1 is SGHTA and CDR2 is FQGNSA. The DNA for the CDR3 is TGTGCCAGCAGCCCCAGGGGCGGGGTGGTCGATACGCAGTATTTT. Translated: CASSPRGGVVDTQYF. The full variable domain, its missing parts supplied by reference TRBV7-2 and TRBJ2-3, is GAGVSQSPSNKVTEKGKDVELRCDPISGHTALYWYRQSLGQGLEFLIYFQGNSAPDKSGLPSDRFSAERTGGSVSTLTIQRTQQEDSAVYLCASSPRGGVVDTQYFGPGTRLTVL.

This chain joins TRBV20-1 and TRBJ2-7; 7 nucleotides match TRBD1. The length of the CDR3 is 13 residues. V lost 6 bases, J lost 4 bases, and 9 bases stayed unmatched. Germline-derived CDR1 and CDR2 are DFQATT and SNEGSKA (reference sequence). CDR3: CSAAWDRSYEQYF. CDR3 bases: TGCAGTGCCGCGTGGGACAGAAGTTACGAGCAGTACTTC.

The chain combines TRBV5-1 with TRBJ1-1; D is perhaps TRBD1 (5 bases). CDR3 length: 13 amino acids. From germline, CDR1 is SGHRS and CDR2 YFSETQ. Deletions cut 0 bases from V and 11 bases from J, with 14 bases between. The CDR3 DNA reads as TGCGCCAGCAGCTTGGCTGGGGGTAGGTCCGCTTTCTTT. It yields the protein CASSLAGGRSAFF.

This clonotype has only a few counts. The chain joins TRBV6-1 to TRBJ2-3; D tentatively reads TRBD1 or TRBD2 (5 bases each). With 7 bases removed from V and 2 bases from J, the gap between germline ends came to 13 bases. Germline-derived CDR1 and CDR2 are MNHNS and SASEGT. The CDR3 covers 14 residues. CDR3 protein: CASTESGHTDTQYF. CDR3 in DNA: TGTGCCAGCACCGAGAGCGGACACACAGATACGCAGTATTTT.

This chain joins TRBV12-3 or TRBV12-4 and TRBJ2-1, with D tentatively TRBD1 (6 bases). CDR3 size: 16 residues. V lost 8 bases and J lost 4, with 21 bases in between. The CDR3 is CASQTRGPLYYNEQFF. CDR3 sequence (DNA): TGTGCCAGCCAGACCAGGGGACCTCTTTATTACAATGAGCAGTTCTTC.

The V gene is TRBV7-2, the J gene TRBJ2-3, with D possibly TRBD2 on 6 matching bases. The CDR3 consists of 16 residues. The V and J ends lost 1 base and 4 bases respectively, with 15 bases between them. Germline V gene data show CDR1 as SGHTA and CDR2 as FQGNSA. The chain's CDR3 is CASSLVVAGYSDTQYF. CDR3 sequence (DNA): TGTGCCAGCAGCTTAGTAGTGGCGGGATATTCAGATACGCAGTATTTT.

The V and J genes are TRBV5-4 and TRBJ2-7, with D perhaps TRBD1 (6 bases). The V gene's germline CDR1 is SGHNT and CDR2 YYREEE (reference sequence). V lost 4 bases and J 1 base, leaving 12 bases between the germline ends. This CDR3 has 14 amino acids. The CDR3 coding sequence is TGTGCCAGCAGCCTCAAAACAGGGTCCTACGAGCAGTACTTC. Encoded protein: CASSLKTGSYEQYF.

This clonotype showed up just a few times. J is TRBJ2-7 and V is TRBV7-9, with D perhaps given as TRBD1 or TRBD2 (5 bases each). The V end lost 4 bases, the J end lost 2 bases, and 9 bases lay between the germline ends. The CDR3 spans 13 residues. Germline CDR1 reads SEHNR; CDR2 reads FQNEAQ (reference sequence). The CDR3 here is CASSWDLTYEQYF. In nucleotides, the CDR3 is TGTGCCAGCAGCTGGGACCTAACCTACGAGCAGTACTTC.

The V and J genes are TRBV7-6 and TRBJ2-7; 8 bases are shared with TRBD2. The CDR3 length is 15 residues. Germline CDR1 reads SGHVS; CDR2 reads FNYEAQ. Trimming cost V 6 bases and J 2 bases; bases outside gene matches: 9. The CDR3 protein is CASSRKAGDPYEQYF. For the CDR3, the DNA is TGTGCCAGCAGTCGGAAAGCGGGAGACCCCTACGAGCAGTACTTC.

This clonotype was seen only once. The J gene is TRBJ1-1, the V gene TRBV29-1, with no clear D. Looked up from germline, CDR1 is SQVTM and CDR2 is ANQGSEA. CDR3 length equals 13 residues. The V end lost 3 bases, the J end lost 4 bases, and 12 bases lay between the germline ends. CDR3 nucleotides: TGCAGCGTTGACGAGGGAATCGCCACTGAAGCTTTCTTT. It encodes CSVDEGIATEAFF.

This clonotype was seen many times. V and J are TRBV7-2 and TRBJ2-7; D is possibly TRBD2 (7 bases). With 1 base removed from V and 7 bases from J, the gap between germline ends came to 14 bases. CDR1 and CDR2 from the germline V gene are SGHTA and FQGNSA. The CDR3 consists of 14 residues. CDR3 protein: CASSLEGGGEEQYF. As DNA, the CDR3 is TGTGCCAGCAGCTTAGAGGGGGGGGGAGAAGAGCAGTACTTC.

The chain recombines TRBV5-6 with TRBJ1-5, with D tentatively TRBD1 (5 bases). There are 13 residues in the CDR3. The V and J ends lost 6 bases and 6 bases respectively, with 13 bases between them. The germline gives CDR1 SGHDT, CDR2 YYEEEE. The CDR3 coding sequence is TGTGCCAGCACCTCAAGGGGCGGTCAGCCCCAGCATTTT. It yields the protein CASTSRGGQPQHF.

The rearrangement links TRBV7-2 to TRBJ2-2, with 9 bases that match TRBD2. The CDR3 totals 16 residues. Trimming removed 2 bases from V and 4 bases from J; junction bases left unmatched: 5. Germline V gene sequence: CDR1 SGHTA, CDR2 FQGNSA. CDR3 nucleotide sequence: TGTGCCAGCAGCTTATTGGCGGGAGGGGGCACCGGGGAGCTGTTTTTT. It yields the protein CASSLLAGGGTGELFF.

The V gene is TRBV12-5, the J gene TRBJ2-7; D may be TRBD1 (6 bases). CDR1 is LGHNT, CDR2 FRNRAP, per germline. There are 15 residues in the CDR3. Trimming took 1 base from V and 0 from J, leaving 10 bases between them. CDR3 sequence (DNA): TGTGCTAGTGGTTTGGGACAGGTGCCCTCCTACGAGCAGTACTTC. Its protein product is CASGLGQVPSYEQYF.

This chain joins TRBV28 and TRBJ2-7; D tentatively fits TRBD1 or TRBD2 (5 bases each). The CDR3 has 15 amino acids. Trimming stripped 5 bases from V and 4 bases from J, with 18 bases between. The germline CDR1 and CDR2 sequences are MDHEN and SYDVKM. CDR3 in amino acids: CASSRGGARVYEQYF. The CDR3 DNA sequence: TGTGCCAGCAGTCGGGGTGGGGCCAGGGTTTACGAGCAGTACTTC.

A few counts support this clonotype. One junction end does not reproduce the germline sequence, and a read error may be involved. V usage is TRBV4-1 and J usage is TRBJ2-3; D remains ambiguous. Germline CDR1 and CDR2: MGHRA and YSYEKL. CDR3 length: 11 amino acids. The CDR3 coding sequence is TGCGCCAGCAGAGATTCAGATACTCAGTATTTT. It yields the protein CASRDSDTQYF.

The V gene is TRBV11-1, the J gene TRBJ2-2, with D uncertain. The CDR3 totals 14 residues. Germline values: CDR1 SGHAT, CDR2 FQDESV (reference sequence). Trimming pared 8 bases from V and 2 bases from J, leaving 12 bases between. The CDR3 DNA sequence: TGTGCCAGCCGCCGAAGGGCTAACACCGGGGAGCTGTTTTTT. This translates into CASRRRANTGELFF. Combining the CDR3 with reference TRBV11-1 and TRBJ2-2 gives the whole variable domain EAEVAQSPRYKITEKSQAVAFWCDPISGHATLYWYRQILGQGPELLVQFQDESVVDDSQLPKDRFSAERLKGVDSTLKIQPAELGDSAMYLCASRRRANTGELFFGEGSRLTVL.

This clonotype came up a few times. The chain couples TRBV2 to TRBJ1-2; D is undetermined. The V end was cut by 4 bases, the J end by 8 bases, with 8 bases between. CDR1 is SNHLY, CDR2 FYNNEI, per germline. The CDR3 is 11 residues long. The CDR3 region is CASSGGAGYTF. DNA of the CDR3: TGTGCCAGCAGTGGGGGAGCAGGCTACACCTTC.

The chain uses TRBV6-1 and TRBJ2-6; D perhaps matches TRBD1 (6 bases). Trimming cost V 8 bases and J 3 bases, with 8 bases left between them. CDR1 and CDR2 (germline): MNHNS, SASEGT. CDR3 length equals 13 residues. CDR3 protein: CASRRGGANVLTF. In DNA, the CDR3 is TGTGCCAGCCGCAGGGGTGGGGCCAACGTCCTGACTTTC.

The rearrangement links TRBV3-1 to TRBJ1-6, with D perhaps matching TRBD1 (6 bases). Germline V lookup: CDR1 LGHDT, CDR2 YNNKEL (reference sequence). The CDR3 is 14 residues long. With 3 bases removed from V and 6 bases from J, the gap between germline ends came to 9 bases. The CDR3 nucleotides are TGTGCCAGCAGCCAGGGGGGCTTTAATTCACCCCTCCACTTT. Translated: CASSQGGFNSPLHF.

The rearrangement links TRBV20-1 to TRBJ1-6; possibly TRBD1 for D (5 bases). The CDR3 runs 14 residues. The germline V and J ends were trimmed by 6 bases and 7 bases, with 16 bases remaining between them. Germline CDR1 and CDR2: DFQATT and SNEGSKA (reference sequence). The CDR3 reads CSAPIGTTNSPLHF. CDR3 nucleotide sequence: TGCAGTGCCCCCATCGGGACTACAAATTCACCCCTCCACTTT.

The chain uses TRBV2 and TRBJ2-5; 8 bases fit TRBD2. The CDR3 has 14 amino acids. J was trimmed by 5 bases and V by 6 bases; bases with no gene match: 8. CDR1 and CDR2 from the germline V gene are SNHLY and FYNNEI. Written as DNA, the CDR3 is TGTGCCAGCAGAGGACTAGCCGGAGGGGAGACCCAGTACTTC. Translated: CASRGLAGGETQYF.

This clonotype showed up just a few times. V and J are TRBV7-6 and TRBJ2-2; D is unresolved. This CDR3 region has 14 residues. Germline CDR1 and CDR2: SGHVS and FNYEAQ. Trimming stripped 1 base from V and 8 bases from J, with 11 bases between. The CDR3 DNA reads TGTGCCAGCAGCTTAGAAGCCGCGGTTGGGGAGCTGTTTTTT. Protein sequence: CASSLEAAVGELFF.

This clonotype was picked up a small number of times. V gene TRBV7-8 combines with J gene TRBJ2-7; no reliable D call. The V gene's germline CDR1 is SGHVS and CDR2 FQNEAQ. The length of the CDR3 is 13 residues. Trimming pared 5 bases from V and 2 bases from J, leaving 10 bases between. The chain's CDR3 is CASSDGPTYEQYF. The CDR3 nucleotides read TGTGCCAGCAGCGACGGGCCCACCTACGAGCAGTACTTC.

The rearrangement joins TRBV7-2 to TRBJ1-5; possibly TRBD1 for D (5 bases). The germline V gene has CDR1 SGHTA and CDR2 FQGNSA. Trimming shortened V by 5 bases and J by 8 bases, and 19 bases separated the two germline ends. The CDR3 extends over 15 amino acids. The CDR3 region is CASSPRDGVVEPQHF. CDR3 in DNA: TGTGCCAGCAGCCCCCGGGACGGTGTGGTGGAGCCCCAGCATTTT.

This rearrangement joins TRBV7-4 to TRBJ2-1; 9 positions agree with TRBD2. There are 15 residues in the CDR3. The V segment lost 2 bases and the J segment 7 bases; nucleotides outside the gene matches: 6. Germline V gives CDR1 SGHVT, CDR2 SQSDAQ. The CDR3 DNA reads as TGTGCCAGCAGCTTACTGGGCGGGAGGGGGAATGAGCAGTTCTTC. Its protein is CASSLLGGRGNEQFF.